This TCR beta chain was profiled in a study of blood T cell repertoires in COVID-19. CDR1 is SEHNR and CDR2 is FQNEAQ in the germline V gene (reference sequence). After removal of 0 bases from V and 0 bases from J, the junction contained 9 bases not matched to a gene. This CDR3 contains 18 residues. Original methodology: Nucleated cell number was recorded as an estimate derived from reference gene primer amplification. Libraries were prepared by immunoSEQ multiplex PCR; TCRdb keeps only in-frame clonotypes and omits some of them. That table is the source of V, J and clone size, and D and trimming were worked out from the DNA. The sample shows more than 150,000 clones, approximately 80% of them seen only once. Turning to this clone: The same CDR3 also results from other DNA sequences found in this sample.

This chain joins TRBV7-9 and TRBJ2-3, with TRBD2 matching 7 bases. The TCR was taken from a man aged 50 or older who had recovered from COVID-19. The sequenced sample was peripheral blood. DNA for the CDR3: TGTGCCAGCAGCTTAGCGGGCCTTCTTAGCGGGAGCACAGATACGCAGTATTTT. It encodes CASSLAGLLSGSTDTQYF. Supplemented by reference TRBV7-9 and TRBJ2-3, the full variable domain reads DTGVSQNPRHKITKRGQNVTFRCDPISEHNRLYWYRQTLGQGPEFLTYFQNEAQLEKSRLLSDRFSAERPKGSFSTLEIQRTEQGDSAMYLCASSLAGLLSGSTDTQYFGPGTRLTVL.